The 10 T cell receptor beta chains in this list originate from one sample, sequenced in a study of T cell repertoires in cytomegalovirus infection. The antigens these receptors bind are not known. TCRdb reprocessed the reads via MiXCR and lists one record per CDR3 protein. The sample consists of 600,000 to 700,000 distinct CDR3 sequences, around a third of them appearing once. The starting material was cultured PBMCs, obtained from culture after CMV antigen stimulation. These receptors came from a human donor in good health (CMV status not recorded). Some clones in this sample may be carry-over from other donors' samples.

The chain joins TRBV2 to TRBJ1-2; D remains unclear. The CDR3 sequence is 11 residues long. The germline CDR1 and CDR2 sequences are SNHLY and FYNNEI. Between the trimmed V and J ends, which lost 3 bases and 8 bases, there was a span of 7 bases. The CDR3 DNA is TGTGCCAGCAGTGATGGATCCGGCTACACCTTC. Amino acid sequence: CASSDGSGYTF.

This clonotype has only a few counts. This chain uses TRBV6-1 with TRBJ2-7; no reliable D call. CDR1 is MNHNS, CDR2 SASEGT, per germline. The CDR3 runs 10 residues. With 6 bases removed from V and 7 bases from J, the gap between germline ends came to 7 bases. CDR3 nucleotides: TGTGCCAGCAGCAAACTGGAGCAGTACTTC. Encoded protein: CASSKLEQYF.

Many counts were recorded for this clonotype. The chain links TRBV7-8 to TRBJ2-7; a possible D gene is TRBD2 (7 bases). With 1 base removed from V and 2 bases from J, the gap between germline ends came to 12 bases. This CDR3 region has 15 residues. Looked up from germline, CDR1 is SGHVS and CDR2 is FQNEAQ. The DNA for the CDR3 is TGTGCCAGCAGCTTAGGGGGGGGCGACACCTACGAGCAGTACTTC. This encodes CASSLGGGDTYEQYF.

This clonotype showed up just a few times. The rearrangement joins TRBV12-3 or TRBV12-4 to TRBJ2-5; TRBD2 matches 14 bases. The CDR3 covers 16 residues. V lost 5 bases to trimming and J lost 5 bases; unmatched junction nucleotides: 7. DNA for the CDR3: TGTGCCAGCAGTCAACCGGGACTAGCGGGAGTGGAGACCCAGTACTTC. Translated, it gives CASSQPGLAGVETQYF.

V is TRBV28 and J is TRBJ2-1; 8 bases are a match to TRBD2. V lost 3 bases to trimming and J lost 7 bases; unmatched junction nucleotides: 11. CDR1 is MDHEN, CDR2 SYDVKM, per germline. The CDR3 totals 16 residues. Here the CDR3 reads CASSFYRGGARNEQFF. For the CDR3, the DNA is TGTGCCAGCAGTTTCTACCGGGGGGGCGCTAGGAATGAGCAGTTCTTC.

This CDR3 is CASSPPLQTYNEQFF. In DNA, the CDR3 is TGTGCCAGCTCACCACCGTTGCAGACCTACAATGAGCAGTTCTTC. This chain connects TRBV18 to TRBJ2-1, with D uncertain. Trimming left V 0 bases short and J 2 bases short, with 8 bases between. Germline V gene sequence: CDR1 KGHSH, CDR2 LQKENI. The CDR3 is 15 residues long. Based on the CDR3 plus reference TRBV18 and TRBJ2-1, the full variable domain is NAGVMQNPRHLVRRRGQEARLRCSPMKGHSHVYWYRQLPEEGLKFMVYLQKENIIDESGMPKERFSAEFPKEGPSILRIQQVVRGDSAAYFCASSPPLQTYNEQFFGPGTRLTVL.

The gene calls are TRBV7-2 and TRBJ2-7; 12 positions agree with TRBD2. The CDR3 extends over 16 amino acids. Germline V gives CDR1 SGHTA, CDR2 FQGNSA. V shed 5 bases and J 5 bases; nucleotides not matched to a gene: 10. This CDR3 reads CASSIDGLAGGNEQYF. The CDR3, as DNA: TGTGCCAGCAGCATCGATGGGCTAGCGGGGGGGAACGAGCAGTACTTC.

The sample holds a few counts of this clonotype. This chain joins TRBV7-2 and TRBJ2-1, with TRBD2 matching 7 bases. The CDR3 is 15 amino acids. J gave up 4 bases and V 0 bases, and 3 bases lay outside the gene matches. The V gene's germline CDR1 is SGHTA and CDR2 FQGNSA. The CDR3 here is CASSLAGGNYNEQFF. The CDR3 nucleotides are TGTGCCAGCAGCTTAGCGGGAGGGAATTACAATGAGCAGTTCTTC.

This clonotype was counted many times. The genes are TRBV7-8 and TRBJ1-5; tentative D call: TRBD1 (6 bases). There are 16 residues in the CDR3. Germline assignment: CDR1 SGHVS and CDR2 FQNEAQ. Between the trimmed V and J ends, which lost 5 bases and 1 base, there was a span of 15 bases. This CDR3 is CASSNRAESSNQPQHF. CDR3 bases: TGTGCCAGCAGCAACAGGGCCGAGTCGAGCAATCAGCCCCAGCATTTT.

The gene calls are TRBV5-6 and TRBJ1-2, with D possibly TRBD1 on 5 matching bases. CDR3 length equals 17 residues. Germline CDR1 is SGHDT and CDR2 is YYEEEE. The V gene lost 0 bases and the J gene lost 4 bases, with 19 bases spanning the gap. CDR3 DNA sequence: TGTGCCAGCAGCTTGGGACTTCAGGGAAGAAATGGCTATGGCTACACCTTC. It encodes CASSLGLQGRNGYGYTF.